Following are 6 T cell receptor beta chains from one sample sequenced in a study of OX40 agonist ivuxolimab in advanced cancers. Sequenced by immunoSEQ multiplex PCR; TCRdb stores in-frame clones only, minus some. This table holds about 40,000 clones, 88% found once. The sample consisted of CD4+ or CD8+ T cells sorted from blood, taken in a trial of the OX40 agonist ivuxolimab. The source is an adult with an advanced solid tumor such as melanoma, head and neck, liver or kidney cancer.

The chain employs TRBV18 and TRBJ2-7; D call uncertain. The CDR3 is 12 amino acids. CDR1 KGHSH and CDR2 LQKENI come from the germline V gene. The V end lost 3 bases, the J end lost 7 bases, and 10 bases lay between the germline ends. Here the CDR3 reads CASSPNLWEQYF. CDR3 nucleotides: TGTGCCAGCTCACCCAACCTGTGGGAGCAGTACTTC.

The chain joins TRBV14 to TRBJ2-5; weak D call: TRBD1 (6 bases). CDR3 length equals 15 residues. With 0 bases removed from V and 4 bases from J, the gap between germline ends came to 12 bases. Germline V gives CDR1 SGHDN, CDR2 FVKESK. The CDR3 DNA is TGTGCCAGCAGCCAAGATTGGGGGCTGGGAGAGACCCAGTACTTC. Residues: CASSQDWGLGETQYF.

Of note for this clone: Other DNA sequences in the sample encode the same CDR3. The CDR3, as DNA: TGTGCCAGCAGCCCCACTGGAAACACCATATATTTT. It translates to CASSPTGNTIYF. The J gene is TRBJ1-3, the V gene TRBV9; D is unresolved. CDR1 is SGDLS and CDR2 is YYNGEE in the germline V gene. This CDR3 comprises 12 residues. V was clipped by 4 bases and J by 2 bases, with 4 bases between them. Using reference TRBV9 and TRBJ1-3 for the parts outside the CDR3, the full variable domain is DSGVTQTPKHLITATGQRVTLRCSPRSGDLSVYWYQQSLDQGLQFLIQYYNGEERAKGNILERFSAQQFPDLHSELNLSSLELGDSALYFCASSPTGNTIYFGEGSWLTVV.

J is TRBJ1-1 and V is TRBV4-1, with unresolved D. Trimming cost V 3 bases and J 5 bases, with 13 bases left between them. This CDR3 contains 14 residues. Germline CDR1 MGHRA, CDR2 YSYEKL. The chain's CDR3 is CASSQEKGITEAFF. As DNA, the CDR3 is TGCGCCAGCAGCCAGGAAAAGGGAATAACTGAAGCTTTCTTT.

This chain connects TRBV4-1 to TRBJ2-7; D remains ambiguous. Trimming cost V 3 bases and J 0 bases, with 9 bases left between them. The CDR3 sequence is 14 residues long. Germline V gene data show CDR1 as MGHRA and CDR2 as YSYEKL. The CDR3 sequence is CASSQAVGSYEQYF. The CDR3 DNA reads as TGCGCCAGCAGCCAGGCGGTTGGCTCCTACGAGCAGTACTTC.

V is TRBV5-5 and J is TRBJ2-7, with 10 bases identical to TRBD2. Germline V gene lookup returns CDR1 SGHKS and CDR2 YYEKEE (reference sequence). V was pared by 1 base and J by 2 bases, with 6 bases of the junction left unmatched. The CDR3 totals 16 residues. The CDR3 loop reads CASSLMSTSGTYEQYF. The CDR3 DNA reads as TGTGCCAGCAGCTTGATGTCTACTAGCGGGACCTACGAGCAGTACTTC. The whole variable domain, remainder taken from reference TRBV5-5 and TRBJ2-7, is DAGVTQSPTHLIKTRGQQVTLRCSPISGHKSVSWYQQVLGQGPQFIFQYYEKEERGRGNFPDRFSARQFPNYSSELNVNALLLGDSALYLCASSLMSTSGTYEQYFGPGTRLTVT.